This T cell receptor beta chain was recorded in a study of T cells after posttransplantation cyclophosphamide. This clone was counted ten times or more. Method: immunoSEQ multiplex PCR; TCRdb's copy keeps in-frame clones and lacks some. The data show about 37,000 clones, with none appearing a single time. Germline trimming cut 7 bases from V and 16 bases from J; bases unmatched to any gene: 13. The CDR3 totals 12 residues. Germline V gene sequence: CDR1 LNHDA, CDR2 SQIVND (reference sequence). The V gene is TRBV19, the J gene TRBJ1-5, with 7 bases aligning to TRBD1. Sequencing used PBMCs. The sequence was obtained from a man aged 25 to 40 in good health and a related stem cell transplant donor. CDR3 in amino acids: CASNSPGGQRHF. The CDR3 region has the DNA TGTGCCAGTAACTCACCCGGGGGACAGCGTCATTTT.